This TCR beta chain was retrieved from a study of Graves' ophthalmopathy and Graves' hyperthyroidism. Study-wide findings and caveats: A 13-signature model separated ophthalmopathy from stable hyperthyroidism, reaching approximately 88% sensitivity and around 79% specificity cross-validated.

Physicians reached a diagnosis by relying on clinical symptoms, serum thyroxine, TRAb, thyroid ultrasound and orbital computed tomography. Points on this clonotype: Its target is unknown.

The sequenced template was RNA, covering the TCR beta CDR3 region. An opening RT-PCR round employed HTBI primers and preceded a second-round multiplex PCR. In TCRdb, the multiplex PCR reads were re-called with MiXCR into one record per CDR3 protein. The table records approximately 1.2 million distinct CDR3 sequences, 35% to 40% of them present only once. The CDR3 is 13 amino acids. Deletions cut 4 bases from V and 9 bases from J, with 14 bases between. Germline V gives CDR1 SGDLS, CDR2 YYNGEE. The specimen sequenced was peripheral blood or thyroid tissue (not recorded which). The source of this sequence is an adult man with Graves' hyperthyroidism. The rearrangement uses TRBV9 and TRBJ1-5; weak D call: TRBD1 (5 bases). In nucleotides, the CDR3 is TGTGCCAGCAGCCCGCAGGGAGATCGGCCCCAGCATTTT. This codes for CASSPQGDRPQHF.